The 20 T cell receptor beta chains listed next were all sequenced from one sample in a study of T cells after yellow fever vaccination. Via MiXCR, TCRdb re-called the 5' RACE reads, giving one row per CDR3 protein. The sample includes about 30,000 distinct CDR3 sequences, just under 6.5% of them seen just once. This specimen consisted of PBMCs, either bulk or a sorted T-cell subset (CD4+, CD8+, memory, or dextramer-sorted; not recorded which), obtained on the day of the yellow fever booster vaccination. Receptor source: a man aged 25-45 years who received the YFV17D yellow fever vaccine.

This rearrangement joins TRBV19 to TRBJ1-4; possible D gene TRBD1, 5 bases. V was pared by 7 bases and J by 5 bases, with 14 bases between. Germline assignment: CDR1 LNHDA and CDR2 SQIVND (reference sequence). The CDR3 is 14 residues long. The CDR3 region is CASTHPGGNEKLFF. In nucleotides, the CDR3 is TGTGCCAGTACTCACCCGGGGGGAAATGAAAAACTGTTTTTT.

This clonotype was seen repeatedly, ten times or more. V gene TRBV6-2 or TRBV6-3 combines with J gene TRBJ2-7; TRBD1 matches 7 bases. CDR1 is MNHEY, CDR2 SVGEGT, per germline. This CDR3 has 14 amino acids. The trim removed 6 bases at V and 6 bases at J, leaving 11 bases unmatched. The CDR3 bases are TGTGCCAGCAGCATCCAGGGACAGCTTTCCGAGCAGTACTTC. This translates into CASSIQGQLSEQYF.

This clonotype has a count of ten or more. The chain joins TRBV5-6 to TRBJ2-7, with TRBD2 matching 9 bases. CDR1 is SGHDT, CDR2 YYEEEE, per germline. J lost 2 bases, V lost 4 bases, and 4 bases had no gene match. There are 14 residues in the CDR3. Written as DNA, the CDR3 is TGTGCCAGCAGCGACAGCGGGAGGACCTACGAGCAGTACTTC. Translation gives CASSDSGRTYEQYF.

This clonotype was observed at least ten times. The V gene is TRBV5-1, the J gene TRBJ2-1, with 7 bases that match TRBD2. V lost 2 bases and J lost 5; bases outside the gene matches: 7. CDR1 and CDR2 (germline): SGHRS, YFSETQ. The CDR3 sequence is 15 residues long. CDR3 loop: CASSFVLAVHNEQFF. The CDR3 DNA is TGCGCCAGCAGCTTTGTCCTAGCGGTACACAATGAGCAGTTCTTC.

In its sample, this clonotype was seen a few times. The V gene is TRBV29-1, the J gene TRBJ1-4; D is perhaps TRBD1 (6 bases). The germline V and J ends were trimmed by 4 bases and 8 bases, with 17 bases remaining between them. This CDR3 contains 14 residues. CDR1 and CDR2 from the germline V gene are SQVTM and ANQGSEA. The CDR3 protein is CSVVVQGTGEKLFF. The CDR3 DNA sequence: TGCAGCGTTGTCGTACAGGGAACAGGAGAAAAACTGTTTTTT.

This clonotype was detected ten times or more. The rearrangement uses TRBV18 and TRBJ2-1, with D perhaps assigned TRBD1 or TRBD2 (5 bases each). Germline V gives CDR1 KGHSH, CDR2 LQKENI. The CDR3 sequence is 14 residues long. The V gene lost 3 bases and the J gene lost 2 bases, with 8 bases spanning the gap. Here the CDR3 reads CASSPGPTYNEQFF. CDR3 coding DNA: TGTGCCAGCTCACCGGGACCTACCTACAATGAGCAGTTCTTC.

There are many counts of this clonotype. The rearrangement joins TRBV6-5 to TRBJ2-7; D unclear. CDR1 and CDR2 (germline): MNHEY, SVGAGI. This CDR3 is 15 amino acids long. Between the trimmed V and J ends, which lost 6 bases and 0 bases, there was a span of 15 bases. Here the CDR3 reads CASSPGKMGSYEQYF. The DNA for the CDR3 is TGTGCCAGCAGCCCTGGAAAGATGGGCTCCTACGAGCAGTACTTC.

This clonotype was seen at least ten times. The rearrangement joins TRBV29-1 to TRBJ2-2; weak D call: TRBD2 (6 bases). Looked up from germline, CDR1 is SQVTM and CDR2 is ANQGSEA. CDR3 size: 15 residues. Trimming took off 5 bases at V and 0 bases at J, with 13 bases between the two ends. This chain's CDR3 is CSVLLPGANTGELFF. DNA for the CDR3: TGCAGCGTTCTCCTGCCGGGAGCGAACACCGGGGAGCTGTTTTTT.

Of note for this clonotype: It is likely a read error, because the conserved phenylalanine at the end of the CDR3 is missing. This chain joins TRBV6-1 and TRBJ2-7, with TRBD2 matching 9 bases. V lost 7 bases to trimming and J lost 2 bases; unmatched junction nucleotides: 6. The germline CDR1 and CDR2 sequences are MNHNS and SASEGT. The CDR3 runs 14 residues. CDR3 residues: CASTETSGPYEQYI. CDR3 bases: TGTGCCAGCACTGAGACTAGCGGCCCCTACGAGCAGTACATC.

This chain links TRBV6-2 or TRBV6-3 with TRBJ2-2, with 14 bases lining up with TRBD2. V was clipped by 10 bases and J by 3 bases; unmatched bases: 10. Germline V gives CDR1 MNHEY, CDR2 SVGEGT. The CDR3 spans 17 residues. The CDR3 DNA reads TGTGCCACCAAGGGACTAGCGGGAGCCGGGGACACCGGGGAGCTGTTTTTT. It yields the protein CATKGLAGAGDTGELFF.

V usage is TRBV27 and J usage is TRBJ2-1; D is possibly TRBD1 or TRBD2 (5 bases each). This CDR3 comprises 15 residues. The V end was cut by 5 bases, the J end by 9 bases, with 20 bases between. Germline CDR1 MNHEY, CDR2 SMNVEV (reference sequence). The CDR3 reads CASSPRGLFLGEQFF. In DNA form, the CDR3 reads TGTGCCAGCAGTCCCCGGGGCCTATTTCTGGGTGAGCAGTTCTTC.

In its sample, this clonotype was seen many times. This rearrangement joins TRBV29-1 to TRBJ1-4; possibly TRBD1 for D (5 bases). The germline V gene has CDR1 SQVTM and CDR2 ANQGSEA. The CDR3 sequence is 13 residues long. Between the trimmed V and J ends, which lost 7 bases and 5 bases, there was a span of 14 bases. DNA of the CDR3: TGCAGCGGCGGGACGGCGGGGAATGAAAAACTGTTTTTT. Its translation is CSGGTAGNEKLFF.

V gene TRBV5-1 combines with J gene TRBJ2-2; TRBD2 matches at 12 bases. The ends lost 2 bases at V and 4 bases at J; junction bases unmatched: 3. Germline V gene sequence: CDR1 SGHRS, CDR2 YFSETQ. CDR3 length: 16 amino acids. The CDR3: CASSLLAGGGTGELFF. The DNA for the CDR3 is TGCGCCAGCAGCTTACTAGCGGGAGGTGGCACCGGGGAGCTGTTTTTT.

The V gene is TRBV7-9, the J gene TRBJ1-5; 11 nucleotides agree with TRBD1. Germline V gives CDR1 SEHNR, CDR2 FQNEAQ (reference sequence). This CDR3 is 15 amino acids long. V dropped 5 bases and J dropped 7; count of bases not matched to a gene: 7. The CDR3 bases are TGTGCCAGCAGCCGGACAGGGGGCAGCGAGCAGCCCCAGCATTTT. Its protein is CASSRTGGSEQPQHF. The entire variable domain, with the rest obtained from reference TRBV7-9 and TRBJ1-5, is as follows: DTGVSQNPRHKITKRGQNVTFRCDPISEHNRLYWYRQTLGQGPEFLTYFQNEAQLEKSRLLSDRFSAERPKGSFSTLEIQRTEQGDSAMYLCASSRTGGSEQPQHFGDGTRLSIL.

With respect to this clonotype: Since a much larger clone is just one base distant, this may be a read error. The V and J genes are TRBV2 and TRBJ2-7; the D gene is possibly TRBD2 (6 bases). This CDR3 contains 12 residues. Germline-derived CDR1 and CDR2 are SNHLY and FYNNEI. DNA of the CDR3: TGTGCCAGCAAAAGGCCGGAGGGCCGCCTACACTTC. Its translation: CASKRPEGRLHF.

The chain has TRBV28 and TRBJ2-7, with D unresolved. CDR3 size: 13 residues. With 2 bases removed from V and 5 bases from J, the gap between germline ends came to 10 bases. The V gene's germline CDR1 is MDHEN and CDR2 SYDVKM. CDR3 in amino acids: CASSLPALDEQYF. CDR3 nucleotide sequence: TGTGCCAGCAGTTTACCGGCTTTGGACGAGCAGTACTTC. Supplemented by reference TRBV28 and TRBJ2-7, the full variable domain reads DVKVTQSSRYLVKRTGEKVFLECVQDMDHENMFWYRQDPGLGLRLIYFSYDVKMKEKGDIPEGYSVSREKKERFSLILESASTNQTSMYLCASSLPALDEQYFGPGTRLTVT.

The genes are TRBV30 and TRBJ1-1; 7 bases align to TRBD1. V lost 4 bases and J lost 0; bases outside the gene matches: 2. This CDR3 contains 13 residues. Germline V CDR1 and CDR2: GTSNPN, SVGIG (reference sequence). CDR3 sequence reads: CAWTGQLNTEAFF. CDR3 sequence (DNA): TGTGCCTGGACGGGACAGCTGAACACTGAAGCTTTCTTT.

This clonotype showed up many times. The J gene is TRBJ2-7, the V gene TRBV6-1; the match to TRBD1 covers 7 bases. This CDR3 contains 14 residues. Germline V gives CDR1 MNHNS, CDR2 SASEGT. The J segment lost 2 bases and the V segment lost 8 bases, leaving 9 bases of the junction unmatched. CDR3 loop: CASSGGQRTYEQYF. CDR3 DNA sequence: TGTGCCAGCTCAGGGGGACAGCGCACCTACGAGCAGTACTTC.

This clonotype was seen only a few times. The chain carries TRBV7-2 and TRBJ1-3; tentatively, D is TRBD1 (5 bases). From germline, CDR1 is SGHTA and CDR2 FQGNSA. V lost 1 base and J lost 2, with 12 bases in between. CDR3 length: 16 amino acids. The CDR3 region is CASSLGSIGAGNTIYF. In DNA form, the CDR3 reads TGTGCCAGCAGCTTAGGGTCGATAGGGGCTGGAAACACCATATATTTT.

There are a few counts of this clonotype. The rearrangement uses TRBV11-2 and TRBJ2-2, with D possibly TRBD2 on 5 matching bases. The V gene's germline CDR1 is SGHAT and CDR2 FQNNGV. This CDR3 is built from 14 residues. The V end lost 2 bases, the J end lost 3 bases, and 7 bases lay between the germline ends. As DNA, the CDR3 is TGTGCCAGCAGCTTAAGAGCGGACACCGGGGAGCTGTTTTTT. Its protein product is CASSLRADTGELFF.